This T cell receptor beta chain was identified in a study of T-cell memory formation after mild COVID-19. General study points: The main location of contracting CD4+ clones was CM and EM, and that of contracting CD8+ clones was EMRA. Certain responding clones were present in pre-infection memory, suggesting participation of cross-reactive memory. Among clones contracting day 15 to 85, CD4/CD8 was balanced, whereas later expanders leaned CD4+.

MiXCR, run by TCRdb on the 5' RACE reads, gives a single entry per CDR3 protein. The sample includes 150,000 to 200,000 distinct CDR3 sequences, under 14% seen only once; the top ten take approximately 4%. Comments on this clonotype: The target antigen is unknown.

The source is a man between 18 and 29 years old who had mild COVID-19 (a few samples of this study predate the infection). Cell type and time point are not known. The sample consisted of PBMCs or a T cell subset sorted from them (not recorded which).

The CDR3 DNA reads TGCGCCAGCAGCCAAGGTGATAAGGGGGGCACTGAAGCTTTCTTT. It translates to CASSQGDKGGTEAFF. The chain links TRBV4-1 to TRBJ1-1; TRBD1 is a possible D gene (6 bases). The germline V gene has CDR1 MGHRA and CDR2 YSYEKL. This CDR3 spans 15 amino acids. The V gene lost 1 base and the J gene lost 4 bases, with 13 bases spanning the gap.